This TCR beta chain was identified in a study of radiotherapy plus CTLA-4 blockade in lung cancer. As to this clone: The target antigen is unknown.

Study-wide findings and caveats: According to reports, early shifts in blood T cell clones, alongside interferon-beta, forecast response most accurately.

Generated by immunoSEQ multiplex PCR, the TCRdb table keeps only in-frame clones and is missing some. The data hold around 70,000 clones, with approximately 82% observed a single time. The material sequenced was peripheral blood, taken from a patient treated with radiotherapy plus ipilimumab. This TCR came from a human donor with non-small cell lung cancer who had a partial response to radiotherapy plus ipilimumab.

The CDR3 here is CASSTDPADYGYTF. CDR3 bases: TGTGCCAGTTCGACAGACCCCGCTGACTATGGCTACACCTTC. The chain recombines TRBV19 with TRBJ1-2; TRBD1 is a possible D gene (5 bases). V was clipped by 8 bases and J by 3 bases, with 16 bases between them. Germline V gives CDR1 LNHDA, CDR2 SQIVND (reference sequence). The CDR3 length is 14 residues.